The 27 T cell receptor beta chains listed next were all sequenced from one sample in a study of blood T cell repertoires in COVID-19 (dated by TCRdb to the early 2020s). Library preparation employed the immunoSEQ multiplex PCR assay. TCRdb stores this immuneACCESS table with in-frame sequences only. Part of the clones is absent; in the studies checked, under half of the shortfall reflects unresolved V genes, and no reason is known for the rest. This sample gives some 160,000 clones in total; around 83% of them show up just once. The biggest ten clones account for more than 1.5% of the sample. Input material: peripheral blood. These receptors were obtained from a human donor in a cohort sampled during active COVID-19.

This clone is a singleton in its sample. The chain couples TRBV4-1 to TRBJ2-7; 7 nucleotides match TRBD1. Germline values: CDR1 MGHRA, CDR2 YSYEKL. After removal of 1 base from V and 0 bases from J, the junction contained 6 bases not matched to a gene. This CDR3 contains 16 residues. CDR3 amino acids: CASSQGLGQDSYEQYF. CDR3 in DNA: TGCGCCAGCAGCCAAGGACTCGGACAGGACTCCTACGAGCAGTACTTC.

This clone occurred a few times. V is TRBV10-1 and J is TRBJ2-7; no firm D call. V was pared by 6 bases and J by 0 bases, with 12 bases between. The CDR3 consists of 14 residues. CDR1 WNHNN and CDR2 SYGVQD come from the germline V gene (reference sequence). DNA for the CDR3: TGCGCCAGCAGCGATGGCGGCAGCTCCTACGAGCAGTACTTC. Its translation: CASSDGGSSYEQYF.

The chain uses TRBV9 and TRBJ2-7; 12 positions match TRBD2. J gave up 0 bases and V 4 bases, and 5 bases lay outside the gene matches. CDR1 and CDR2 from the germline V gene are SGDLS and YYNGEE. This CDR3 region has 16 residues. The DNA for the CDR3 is TGTGCCAGCAGCCCGAGGACTAGCGGGGTCTCCTACGAGCAGTACTTC. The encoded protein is CASSPRTSGVSYEQYF.

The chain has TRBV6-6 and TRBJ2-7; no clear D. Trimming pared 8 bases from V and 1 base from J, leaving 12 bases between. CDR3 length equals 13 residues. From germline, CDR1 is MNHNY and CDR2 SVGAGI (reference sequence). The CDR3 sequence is CASSLALSYEQYF. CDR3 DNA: TGTGCCAGCTCTCTCGCACTTTCCTACGAGCAGTACTTC.

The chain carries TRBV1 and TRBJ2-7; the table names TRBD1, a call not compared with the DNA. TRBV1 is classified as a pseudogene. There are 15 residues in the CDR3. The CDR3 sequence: CTSSQDDRSGDEQYF. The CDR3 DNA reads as TGCACCAGCAGCCAGGACGACAGGAGTGGGGACGAGCAGTACTTC.

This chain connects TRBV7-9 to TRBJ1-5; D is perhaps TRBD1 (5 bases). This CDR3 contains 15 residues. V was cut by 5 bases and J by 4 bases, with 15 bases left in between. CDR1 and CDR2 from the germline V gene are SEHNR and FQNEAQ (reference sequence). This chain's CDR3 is CASSPAGGGNQPQHF. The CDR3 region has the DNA TGTGCCAGCAGCCCTGCCGGGGGGGGGAATCAGCCCCAGCATTTT.

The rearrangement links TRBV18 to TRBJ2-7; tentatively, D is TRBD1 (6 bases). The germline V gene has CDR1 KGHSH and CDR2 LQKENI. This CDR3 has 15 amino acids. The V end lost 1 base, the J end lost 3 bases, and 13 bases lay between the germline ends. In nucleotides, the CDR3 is TGTGCCAGCTCACCACTAGGACAGCCATACTACGAGCAGTACTTC. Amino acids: CASSPLGQPYYEQYF. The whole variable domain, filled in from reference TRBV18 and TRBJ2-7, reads NAGVMQNPRHLVRRRGQEARLRCSPMKGHSHVYWYRQLPEEGLKFMVYLQKENIIDESGMPKERFSAEFPKEGPSILRIQQVVRGDSAAYFCASSPLGQPYYEQYFGPGTRLTVT.

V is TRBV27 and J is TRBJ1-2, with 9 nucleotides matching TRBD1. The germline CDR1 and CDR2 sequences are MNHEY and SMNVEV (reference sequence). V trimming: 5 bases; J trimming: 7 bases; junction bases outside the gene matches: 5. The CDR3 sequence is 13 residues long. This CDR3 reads CASSDHRGLGYTF. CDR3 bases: TGTGCCAGCAGTGACCACAGGGGGCTTGGCTACACCTTC.

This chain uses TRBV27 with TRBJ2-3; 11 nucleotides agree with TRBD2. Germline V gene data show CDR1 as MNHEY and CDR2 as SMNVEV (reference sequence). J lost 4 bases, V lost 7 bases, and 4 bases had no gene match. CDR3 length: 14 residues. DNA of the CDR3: TGTGCCAGCAAACTAGCGGGAGTCCCAGATACGCAGTATTTT. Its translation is CASKLAGVPDTQYF.

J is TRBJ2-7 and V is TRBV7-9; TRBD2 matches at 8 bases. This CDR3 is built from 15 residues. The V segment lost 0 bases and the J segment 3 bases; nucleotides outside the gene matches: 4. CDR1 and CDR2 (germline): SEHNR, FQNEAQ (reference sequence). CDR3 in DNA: TGTGCCAGCAGCTTAGCTGGCGGGAGGAGCTACGAGCAGTACTTC. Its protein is CASSLAGGRSYEQYF.

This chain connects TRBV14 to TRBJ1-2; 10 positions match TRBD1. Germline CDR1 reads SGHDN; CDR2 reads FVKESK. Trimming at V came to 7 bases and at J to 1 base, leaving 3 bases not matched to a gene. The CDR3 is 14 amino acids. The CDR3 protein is CASKRTGGNYGYTF. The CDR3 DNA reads TGTGCCAGCAAACGGACAGGGGGTAACTATGGCTACACCTTC.

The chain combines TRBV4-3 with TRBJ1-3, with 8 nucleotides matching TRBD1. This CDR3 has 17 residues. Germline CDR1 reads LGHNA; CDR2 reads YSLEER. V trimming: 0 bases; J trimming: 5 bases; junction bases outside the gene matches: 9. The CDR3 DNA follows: TGCGCCAGCAGCCAAGAGGGGGCAGGGGGCTTAAGAAACACCATATATTTT. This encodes CASSQEGAGGLRNTIYF.

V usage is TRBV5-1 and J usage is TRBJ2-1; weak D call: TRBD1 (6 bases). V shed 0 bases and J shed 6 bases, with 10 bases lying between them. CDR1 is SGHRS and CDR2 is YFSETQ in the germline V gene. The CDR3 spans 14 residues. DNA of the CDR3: TGCGCCAGCAGCTTGGGGGCAGGGGTCAATGAGCAGTTCTTC. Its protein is CASSLGAGVNEQFF. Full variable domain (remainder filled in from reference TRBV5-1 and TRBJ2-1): KAGVTQTPRYLIKTRGQQVTLSCSPISGHRSVSWYQQTPGQGLQFLFEYFSETQRNKGNFPGRFSGRQFSNSRSEMNVSTLELGDSALYLCASSLGAGVNEQFFGPGTRLTVL.

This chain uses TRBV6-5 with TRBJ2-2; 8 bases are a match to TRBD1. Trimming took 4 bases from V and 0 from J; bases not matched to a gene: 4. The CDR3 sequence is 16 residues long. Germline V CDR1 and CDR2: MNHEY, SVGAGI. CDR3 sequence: CASSLTGATNTGELFF. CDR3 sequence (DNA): TGTGCCAGCAGTTTGACAGGGGCGACGAACACCGGGGAGCTGTTTTTT.

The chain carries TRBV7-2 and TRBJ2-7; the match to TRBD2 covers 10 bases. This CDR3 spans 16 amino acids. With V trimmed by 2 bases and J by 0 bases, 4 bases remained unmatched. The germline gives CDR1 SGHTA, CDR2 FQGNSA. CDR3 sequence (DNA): TGTGCCAGCAGCTTACCTAGGACTAGCGGCTCCTACGAGCAGTACTTC. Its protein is CASSLPRTSGSYEQYF.

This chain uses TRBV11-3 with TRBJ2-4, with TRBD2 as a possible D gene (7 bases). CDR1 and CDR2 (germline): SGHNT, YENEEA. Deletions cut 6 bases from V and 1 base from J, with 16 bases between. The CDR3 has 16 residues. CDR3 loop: CASRYREGRAKNIQYF. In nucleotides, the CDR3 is TGTGCCAGCAGGTACAGGGAGGGTAGGGCCAAAAACATTCAGTACTTC.

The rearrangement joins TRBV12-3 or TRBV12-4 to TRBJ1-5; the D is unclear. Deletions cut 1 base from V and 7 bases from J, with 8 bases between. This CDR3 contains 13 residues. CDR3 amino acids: CASSLDRTQPQHF. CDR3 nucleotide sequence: TGTGCCAGCAGTTTAGACAGAACCCAGCCCCAGCATTTT.

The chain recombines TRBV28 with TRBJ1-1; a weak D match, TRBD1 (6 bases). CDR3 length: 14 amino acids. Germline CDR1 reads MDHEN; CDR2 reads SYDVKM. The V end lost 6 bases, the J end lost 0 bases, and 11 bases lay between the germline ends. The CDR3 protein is CASRYGTLNTEAFF. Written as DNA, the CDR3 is TGTGCCAGCAGGTACGGGACACTGAACACTGAAGCTTTCTTT.

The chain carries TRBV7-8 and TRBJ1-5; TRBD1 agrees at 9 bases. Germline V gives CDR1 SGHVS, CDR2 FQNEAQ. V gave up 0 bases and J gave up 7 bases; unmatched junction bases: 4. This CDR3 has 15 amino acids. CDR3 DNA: TGTGCCAGCAGCTTAGCGGACAGGGGTAGACAGCCCCAGCATTTT. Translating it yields CASSLADRGRQPQHF.

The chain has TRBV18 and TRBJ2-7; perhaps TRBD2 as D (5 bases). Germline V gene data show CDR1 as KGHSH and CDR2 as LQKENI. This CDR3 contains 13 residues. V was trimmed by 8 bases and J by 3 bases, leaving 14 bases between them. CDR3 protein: CASRPGGLYEQYF. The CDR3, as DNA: TGTGCCAGCAGGCCCGGAGGTCTCTACGAGCAGTACTTC.

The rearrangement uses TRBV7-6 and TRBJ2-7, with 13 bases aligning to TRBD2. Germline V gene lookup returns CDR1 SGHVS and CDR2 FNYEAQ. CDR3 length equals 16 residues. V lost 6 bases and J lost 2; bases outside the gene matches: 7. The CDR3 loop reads CASSSQLAGGTYEQYF. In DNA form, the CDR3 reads TGTGCCAGCAGTTCGCAACTAGCGGGAGGGACCTACGAGCAGTACTTC.

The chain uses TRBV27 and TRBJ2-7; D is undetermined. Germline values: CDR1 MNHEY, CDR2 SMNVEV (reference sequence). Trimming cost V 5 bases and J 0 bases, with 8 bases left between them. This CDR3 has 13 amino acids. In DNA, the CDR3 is TGTGCCAGCAGTACACACAGCTCCTACGAGCAGTACTTC. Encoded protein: CASSTHSSYEQYF.

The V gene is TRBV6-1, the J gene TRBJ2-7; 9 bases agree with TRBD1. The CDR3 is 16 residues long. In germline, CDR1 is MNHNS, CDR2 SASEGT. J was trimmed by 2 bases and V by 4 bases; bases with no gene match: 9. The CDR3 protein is CASSAPSGTGTYEQYF. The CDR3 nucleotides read TGTGCCAGCAGTGCTCCTTCCGGGACAGGGACCTACGAGCAGTACTTC.

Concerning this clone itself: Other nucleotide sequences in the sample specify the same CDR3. The CDR3 region has the DNA TGCAGTGCTAGTCCGGGAGGGGGGAATGAGCAGTTCTTC. It translates to CSASPGGGNEQFF. The rearrangement joins TRBV20-1 to TRBJ2-1; TRBD2 matches at 8 bases. This CDR3 region has 13 residues. J lost 7 bases, V lost 3 bases, and 5 bases had no gene match. The germline V gene has CDR1 DFQATT and CDR2 SNEGSKA (reference sequence).

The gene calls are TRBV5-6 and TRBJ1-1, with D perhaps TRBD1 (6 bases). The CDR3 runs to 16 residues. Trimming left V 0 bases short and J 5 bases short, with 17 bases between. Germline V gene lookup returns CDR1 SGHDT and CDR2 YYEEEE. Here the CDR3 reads CASSLAPGGANTEAFF. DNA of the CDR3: TGTGCCAGCAGCTTGGCCCCGGGGGGGGCGAATACTGAAGCTTTCTTT.

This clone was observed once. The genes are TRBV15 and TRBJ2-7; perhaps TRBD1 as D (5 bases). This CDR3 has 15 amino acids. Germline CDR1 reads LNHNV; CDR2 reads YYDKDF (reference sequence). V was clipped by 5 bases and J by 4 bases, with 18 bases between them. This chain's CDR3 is CATSVGLVSSYEQYF. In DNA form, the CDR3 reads TGTGCCACCAGCGTGGGGCTAGTATCGAGTTACGAGCAGTACTTC.

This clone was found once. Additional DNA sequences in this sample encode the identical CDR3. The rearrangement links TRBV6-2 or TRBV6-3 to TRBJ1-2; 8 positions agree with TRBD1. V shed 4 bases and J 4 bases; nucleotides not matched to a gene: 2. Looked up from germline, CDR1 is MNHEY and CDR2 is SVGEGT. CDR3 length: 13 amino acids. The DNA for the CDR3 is TGTGCCAGCAGTTCGACAGGGGTCTATGGCTACACCTTC. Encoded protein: CASSSTGVYGYTF.